The 30 T cell receptor beta chains below were found in one sample sequenced in a study of OX40 agonist ivuxolimab in advanced cancers. Libraries came from the immunoSEQ multiplex PCR assay. Drawn from immuneACCESS, this table holds only the in-frame rearrangements with V and J called that TCRdb kept. Clones are partly lost; checked studies trace under half to an unresolved V gene and leave the rest unexplained. In this sample the table shows approximately 50,000 clones, 65% to 85% of which occur a single time. Clones ranked in the top ten supply under 15% of the sample. Sequences were derived from CD4+ or CD8+ T cells sorted from blood, sampled in a trial of the OX40 agonist ivuxolimab. These receptors were obtained from an adult with an advanced solid tumor such as melanoma, head and neck, liver or kidney cancer.

The rearrangement joins TRBV29-1 to TRBJ2-1; D is undetermined. V gave up 2 bases and J gave up 3 bases, with 8 bases separating them. This CDR3 has 13 amino acids. CDR1 is SQVTM and CDR2 is ANQGSEA in the germline V gene. In DNA, the CDR3 is TGCAGCGTTGAATGGCAGGTCTACAATGAGCAGTTCTTC. It encodes CSVEWQVYNEQFF.

This chain joins TRBV15 and TRBJ2-5; D is uncertain. Deletions cut 5 bases from V and 4 bases from J, with 14 bases between. The CDR3 has 14 residues. The germline gives CDR1 LNHNV, CDR2 YYDKDF (reference sequence). In DNA, the CDR3 is TGTGCCACCAGCTTGAGTGCAGCCGGAGAGACCCAGTACTTC. Amino acid sequence: CATSLSAAGETQYF. Drawing the rest from reference TRBV15 and TRBJ2-5, the complete variable domain is DAMVIQNPRYQVTQFGKPVTLSCSQTLNHNVMYWYQQKSSQAPKLLFHYYDKDFNNEADTPDNFQSRRPNTSFCFLDIRSPGLGDTAMYLCATSLSAAGETQYFGPGTRLLVL.

This clone was seen more than once but under ten times. The chain recombines TRBV27 with TRBJ1-6; D unresolved. With 2 bases removed from V and 5 bases from J, the gap between germline ends came to 7 bases. Germline CDR1 is MNHEY and CDR2 is SMNVEV (reference sequence). CDR3 length: 14 amino acids. The CDR3 nucleotides read TGTGCCAGCAGTTTAACGAGGGATAATTCACCCCTCCACTTT. This sequence encodes CASSLTRDNSPLHF.

V usage is TRBV30 and J usage is TRBJ2-1; D unresolved. The germline V gene encodes CDR1 GTSNPN and CDR2 SVGIG (reference sequence). There are 11 residues in the CDR3. The V and J ends lost 2 bases and 7 bases respectively, with 6 bases between them. CDR3 region: CAWSPKNEQFF. The CDR3 DNA is TGTGCCTGGAGTCCGAAGAATGAGCAGTTCTTC. The complete variable domain, with remaining parts taken from reference TRBV30 and TRBJ2-1, reads SQTIHQWPATLVQPVGSPLSLECTVEGTSNPNLYWYRQAAGRGLQLLFYSVGIGQISSEVPQNLSASRPQDRQFILSSKKLLLSDSGFYLCAWSPKNEQFFGPGTRLTVL.

The CDR3 sequence is CASSLGTTFPGELFF. CDR3 in DNA: TGTGCCAGCAGCTTAGGTACGACGTTTCCCGGGGAGCTGTTTTTT. This chain links TRBV7-2 with TRBJ2-2; D remains ambiguous. Trimming removed 1 base from V and 6 bases from J, with 12 bases in between. The germline V gene has CDR1 SGHTA and CDR2 FQGNSA. The CDR3 runs 15 residues.

This chain connects TRBV5-4 to TRBJ1-1; D perhaps matches TRBD1 (6 bases). Trimming left V 5 bases short and J 3 bases short, with 11 bases between. Germline CDR1 is SGHNT and CDR2 is YYREEE (reference sequence). The CDR3 extends over 13 amino acids. CDR3 protein: CASSIDRYTEAFF. CDR3 in DNA: TGTGCCAGCAGTATTGACAGGTACACTGAAGCTTTCTTT.

The chain couples TRBV28 to TRBJ2-1, with 9 positions matching TRBD2. V lost 3 bases to trimming and J lost 3 bases; unmatched junction nucleotides: 6. Germline lookup yields CDR1 MDHEN and CDR2 SYDVKM. There are 16 residues in the CDR3. CDR3 loop: CASSFSSGKIYNEQFF. In DNA, the CDR3 is TGTGCCAGCAGTTTTTCTAGCGGGAAGATCTACAATGAGCAGTTCTTC. Combining the CDR3 with reference TRBV28 and TRBJ2-1 gives the whole variable domain DVKVTQSSRYLVKRTGEKVFLECVQDMDHENMFWYRQDPGLGLRLIYFSYDVKMKEKGDIPEGYSVSREKKERFSLILESASTNQTSMYLCASSFSSGKIYNEQFFGPGTRLTVL.

This clone was recorded only once. V usage is TRBV2 and J usage is TRBJ1-4, with 9 bases fitting TRBD1. There are 14 residues in the CDR3. The ends lost 6 bases at V and 5 bases at J; junction bases unmatched: 4. Per the germline V gene, CDR1 is SNHLY and CDR2 is FYNNEI. As DNA, the CDR3 is TGTGCCAGCAGAGACGGGACAGGGAATGAAAAACTGTTTTTT. Translated: CASRDGTGNEKLFF.

The rearrangement uses TRBV29-1 and TRBJ2-3; D is uncertain. V was cut by 3 bases and J by 5 bases, with 12 bases left in between. The CDR3 runs 13 residues. Germline lookup yields CDR1 SQVTM and CDR2 ANQGSEA. The CDR3 loop is CSVEGWQEDTQYF. The CDR3 region has the DNA TGCAGCGTTGAGGGGTGGCAGGAAGATACGCAGTATTTT.

The CDR3 here is CASSRANVAWTPDIQYF. CDR3 nucleotide sequence: TGTGCCAGCAGCCGAGCAAACGTGGCGTGGACTCCGGACATTCAGTACTTC. V gene TRBV7-8 combines with J gene TRBJ2-4; TRBD2 is a possible D gene (5 bases). CDR1 and CDR2 (germline): SGHVS, FQNEAQ. V lost 5 bases, J lost 8 bases, and 25 bases lay in between. There are 17 residues in the CDR3.

CDR3 amino acids: CAWSSDGLGEQYF. CDR3 coding DNA: TGTGCCTGGAGTTCGGACGGTCTCGGGGAGCAGTACTTC. The chain recombines TRBV30 with TRBJ2-7, with no clear D. The length of the CDR3 is 13 residues. The germline gives CDR1 GTSNPN, CDR2 SVGIG (reference sequence). The V end was cut by 2 bases, the J end by 7 bases, with 15 bases between. The whole variable domain, filled in from reference TRBV30 and TRBJ2-7, reads SQTIHQWPATLVQPVGSPLSLECTVEGTSNPNLYWYRQAAGRGLQLLFYSVGIGQISSEVPQNLSASRPQDRQFILSSKKLLLSDSGFYLCAWSSDGLGEQYFGPGTRLTVT.

V usage is TRBV7-9 and J usage is TRBJ1-2; TRBD1 matches at 11 bases. Looked up from germline, CDR1 is SEHNR and CDR2 is FQNEAQ (reference sequence). The CDR3 runs 17 residues. Trimming took 5 bases from V and 6 from J; bases not matched to a gene: 14. The CDR3 nucleotides are TGTGCCAGCAGCCCGCGTACGGACAGGGGGCTGAGAAATGGCTACACCTTC. Translation gives CASSPRTDRGLRNGYTF. Looking up the rest from reference TRBV7-9 and TRBJ1-2 gives the full variable domain: DTGVSQNPRHKITKRGQNVTFRCDPISEHNRLYWYRQTLGQGPEFLTYFQNEAQLEKSRLLSDRFSAERPKGSFSTLEIQRTEQGDSAMYLCASSPRTDRGLRNGYTFGSGTRLTVV.

The rearrangement uses TRBV10-2 and TRBJ1-2, with 9 positions matching TRBD1. The CDR3 consists of 17 residues. J was trimmed by 3 bases and V by 0 bases; bases with no gene match: 8. The germline CDR1 and CDR2 sequences are WSHSY and SAAADI. The CDR3 DNA is TGCGCCAGCAGTGAGTCAGCTACCGGACAGGGGTACTATGGCTACACCTTC. It yields the protein CASSESATGQGYYGYTF.

The chain is built from TRBV9 and TRBJ2-3; D not resolved. Trimming pared 0 bases from V and 2 bases from J, leaving 7 bases between. CDR1 and CDR2 (germline): SGDLS, YYNGEE. CDR3 length equals 14 residues. The CDR3 region is CASSVEVTTDTQYF. The CDR3 DNA reads TGTGCCAGCAGCGTAGAGGTAACCACAGATACGCAGTATTTT.

The chain links TRBV7-2 to TRBJ2-3; 8 bases line up with TRBD2. The CDR3 runs to 16 residues. The junction had 12 bases not matched to a gene; V was cut back by 4 bases and J by 6 bases. The germline V gene encodes CDR1 SGHTA and CDR2 FQGNSA. CDR3 in amino acids: CASSSGQTSAGDTQYF. CDR3 coding DNA: TGTGCCAGCAGCTCTGGCCAGACTAGCGCAGGCGATACGCAGTATTTT.

The chain joins TRBV10-3 to TRBJ2-1; 13 bases fit TRBD2. V was clipped by 0 bases and J by 10 bases; unmatched bases: 6. The CDR3 has 16 residues. CDR1 ENHRY and CDR2 SYGVKD come from the germline V gene. The DNA for the CDR3 is TGTGCCATCAGTGAGTCGAGACTAGCGGGGGGCAGGGAGCAGTTCTTC. Its translation: CAISESRLAGGREQFF.

With regard to this clone: The sample has other DNA sequences that encode this CDR3 too. The genes are TRBV7-2 and TRBJ2-5; maybe TRBD1 (6 bases). Germline V lookup: CDR1 SGHTA, CDR2 FQGNSA. The ends were cut back, 6 bases at V and 2 bases at J, with 16 bases in the middle. CDR3 size: 15 residues. The CDR3 protein is CASSPGRGSQETQYF. CDR3 sequence (DNA): TGTGCCAGCAGTCCCGGTAGGGGGTCTCAAGAGACCCAGTACTTC.

The V gene is TRBV6-6, the J gene TRBJ2-1; no firm D call. Germline V lookup: CDR1 MNHNY, CDR2 SVGAGI (reference sequence). This CDR3 region has 14 residues. V lost 0 bases, J lost 5 bases, and 8 bases lay in between. CDR3 in DNA: TGTGCCAGCAGTTACTCAGGCAGTCACAATGAGCAGTTCTTC. Its protein product is CASSYSGSHNEQFF.

This sequence joins TRBV5-1 and TRBJ2-1; D perhaps matches TRBD1 (5 bases). Germline CDR1 SGHRS, CDR2 YFSETQ. The CDR3 sequence is 16 residues long. V lost 4 bases and J lost 10, with 24 bases in between. CDR3 nucleotide sequence: TGCGCCAGCAGCCCATCAGACGTGCCACCATGGGGCGAGCAGTTCTTC. This encodes CASSPSDVPPWGEQFF.

This clone has only one observation. The rearrangement uses TRBV5-1 and TRBJ1-1; D is possibly TRBD1 (5 bases). The CDR3 is made up of 13 amino acids. V was cut by 9 bases and J by 3 bases, with 15 bases left in between. Germline CDR1 reads SGHRS; CDR2 reads YFSETQ. The CDR3 loop is CATKGHLDTEAFF. DNA for the CDR3: TGCGCCACCAAAGGACACCTTGACACTGAAGCTTTCTTT.

J is TRBJ2-3 and V is TRBV4-3; 9 nucleotides align to TRBD1. The CDR3 length is 16 residues. The V and J ends lost 4 bases and 6 bases, in that order; junction bases with no gene match: 11. The germline V gene encodes CDR1 LGHNA and CDR2 YSLEER. CDR3 loop: CASSRNLQGAVDTQYF. The CDR3 nucleotides are TGCGCCAGCAGCCGGAACCTACAGGGGGCTGTTGATACGCAGTATTTT.

This clone was counted a single time. The chain couples TRBV2 to TRBJ2-1; tentatively, D is TRBD1 or TRBD2 (6 bases each). CDR1 is SNHLY and CDR2 is FYNNEI in the germline V gene. The ends were cut back, 0 bases at V and 10 bases at J, with 19 bases in the middle. The CDR3 is 16 residues long. CDR3 protein: CASSEALGGPSPEQFF. The CDR3 bases are TGTGCCAGCAGTGAAGCGTTGGGGGGCCCCTCACCGGAGCAGTTCTTC.

This chain joins TRBV5-1 and TRBJ2-3; D remains ambiguous. Germline-derived CDR1 and CDR2 are SGHRS and YFSETQ. Between the trimmed V and J ends, which lost 3 bases and 5 bases, there was a span of 19 bases. The CDR3 sequence is 16 residues long. CDR3 DNA: TGCGCCAGCAGCTCACCCTCCCCTGCGAACCTAGATACGCAGTATTTT. The encoded protein is CASSSPSPANLDTQYF. The full variable domain, with the rest looked up from reference TRBV5-1 and TRBJ2-3, is KAGVTQTPRYLIKTRGQQVTLSCSPISGHRSVSWYQQTPGQGLQFLFEYFSETQRNKGNFPGRFSGRQFSNSRSEMNVSTLELGDSALYLCASSSPSPANLDTQYFGPGTRLTVL.

The chain has TRBV9 and TRBJ1-4, with TRBD1 matching 8 bases. V was pared by 4 bases and J by 3 bases, with 5 bases of the junction left unmatched. Germline values: CDR1 SGDLS, CDR2 YYNGEE. This CDR3 contains 15 residues. The CDR3 loop is CASSPRTGSNEKLFF. Written as DNA, the CDR3 is TGTGCCAGCAGCCCAAGGACAGGGTCTAATGAAAAACTGTTTTTT.

V is TRBV4-3 and J is TRBJ2-3; perhaps TRBD2 as D (5 bases). The V end lost 0 bases, the J end lost 4 bases, and 11 bases lay between the germline ends. From germline, CDR1 is LGHNA and CDR2 YSLEER. This CDR3 is built from 15 residues. CDR3 protein: CASSQDLSGPDTQYF. The CDR3 DNA is TGCGCCAGCAGCCAAGATCTAAGCGGCCCAGATACGCAGTATTTT.

The chain has TRBV5-1 and TRBJ2-7, with 15 bases matching TRBD2. The V and J ends lost 4 bases and 0 bases, in that order; junction bases with no gene match: 5. Germline V CDR1 and CDR2: SGHRS, YFSETQ. The CDR3 runs 17 residues. CDR3 residues: CASSLGLAGGLSYEQYF. For the CDR3, the DNA is TGCGCCAGCAGCCTAGGACTAGCGGGAGGGCTCTCCTACGAGCAGTACTTC. The whole variable domain, remainder taken from reference TRBV5-1 and TRBJ2-7, is KAGVTQTPRYLIKTRGQQVTLSCSPISGHRSVSWYQQTPGQGLQFLFEYFSETQRNKGNFPGRFSGRQFSNSRSEMNVSTLELGDSALYLCASSLGLAGGLSYEQYFGPGTRLTVT.

The chain recombines TRBV20-1 with TRBJ2-1, with D possibly TRBD1 on 5 matching bases. Looked up from germline, CDR1 is DFQATT and CDR2 is SNEGSKA (reference sequence). Trimming stripped 7 bases from V and 9 bases from J, with 13 bases between. The CDR3 totals 11 residues. CDR3: CSGTRKAEQFF. DNA for the CDR3: TGCAGTGGGACAAGGAAGGCTGAGCAGTTCTTC.

The chain combines TRBV10-3 with TRBJ2-2, with D possibly TRBD1 on 6 matching bases. The V end lost 5 bases, the J end lost 0 bases, and 16 bases lay between the germline ends. CDR1 is ENHRY and CDR2 is SYGVKD in the germline V gene. This CDR3 is built from 17 residues. In nucleotides, the CDR3 is TGTGCCATCAGTACGAGGGGGTCAGGCGCGAACACCGGGGAGCTGTTTTTT. Translating it yields CAISTRGSGANTGELFF.

This chain joins TRBV7-3 and TRBJ2-3; 9 nucleotides match TRBD2. V lost 6 bases and J lost 1; bases outside the gene matches: 2. The CDR3 is made up of 14 amino acids. CDR1 SGHTA and CDR2 FQGTGA come from the germline V gene. In DNA, the CDR3 is TGTGCCAGCAGGTTAGCGGGGGGCACAGATACGCAGTATTTT. The encoded protein is CASRLAGGTDTQYF.

This clone was observed a handful of times. This chain joins TRBV4-3 and TRBJ1-5; 9 nucleotides agree with TRBD1. J gave up 6 bases and V 0 bases, and 6 bases lay outside the gene matches. Per germline, CDR1 LGHNA and CDR2 YSLEER. The CDR3 runs 16 residues. The DNA of the CDR3 is TGCGCCAGCAGCCAAGATGGGTACAGGGGGCTTCAGCCCCAGCATTTT. It encodes CASSQDGYRGLQPQHF.